The source of this T cell receptor (beta chain) is a study of blood T cell repertoires in COVID-19 (dated by TCRdb to the early 2020s). In the study overall: The collaborator samples originated in the United States, Italy and Spain and spanned the acute and convalescent phases of COVID-19. Where HLA class I and class II types were available, the types were taken from metadata supplied by the sample provider, not from assay-based typing. A de-identified subject ID, COVID-19 status, age in years and sex were almost always included in the sample metadata. The material from the prospective study consisted of cDNA or gDNA derived from T cells, B-cell-depleted T cells, or PBMCs. The repertoires were released in a freely available public database meant as a resource for research on the immune response to SARS-CoV-2. Deeply sampled blood TCRbeta repertoires from subjects exposed to, actively infected with, or recovered from COVID-19 were included in the dataset. The samples were drawn from the first 160 participants of the ongoing ImmuneRACE study and from roughly 1,300 subjects provided by 6 global collaborators. Paper-wide results and their limitations: The amount of clinical and demographic metadata varied by source and participant and was provided uncurated.

The germline V gene sets CDR1 to SGHRS and CDR2 to YFSETQ. Including cysteine and phenylalanine, the CDR3 has 15 amino acids. The read is trimmed to its CDR3 DNA, 45 bases read in frame from base 1. V is pruned by 6 bases and J by 0 bases, leaving 5 bases of the junction without a gene match. TCRbeta CDR3 regions were amplified from genomic DNA by means of the immunoSEQ Assay, a bias-controlled multiplex PCR. In the original analysis: The number of nucleated cells in each sample was estimated by amplification of reference gene primers within the assay. To quantify the absolute abundance of each unique TCRbeta CDR3 rearrangement, sequence reads were collapsed and filtered. For each sample, productive Simpson clonality was calculated as the square root of Simpson's diversity index across productive rearrangements. The clones in this table, taken by TCRdb from immuneACCESS, are in-frame only. Not every clone is retained; where verified, under half of the shortfall comes from an unresolved V gene, and the cause of the rest is unknown. V, J and clone size are taken as reported in that table, and D and trimming were inferred from the DNA itself. A total of roughly 130,000 clones appear in this sample, 65% to 80% of them only once. The ten largest account for approximately 3.6% of the sample.

The collaborating institutions used their own protocols to collect whole blood in K2EDTA tubes. For TCRbeta analysis, collaborators shipped samples as frozen whole blood, isolated PBMCs, or DNA extracted from either of those sample types. For this clone: Its antigen target is currently unknown. Base qualities were left out, and no much larger clone turns up one base away.

The sequence is built from TRBV5-1 and TRBJ2-3; 9 bases in between match TRBD1. The receptor was isolated from a man between 60 and 75 years old with acute or convalescent COVID-19. The sample taken for sequencing was peripheral blood. The DNA reads TGCGCCAGCACGTGGGACAGGGCAAGCACAGATACGCAGTATTTT. Its protein product is CASTWDRASTDTQYF.